The 31 T cell receptor beta chains below all came from one sample that was sequenced in a study of T cell changes during pregnancy in multiple sclerosis. Here immunoSEQ multiplex PCR was the method, and the copy in TCRdb shows in-frame clones only, minus some. Of some 80,000 clones detected, approximately 94% appear once; the ten largest clones hold 2.5%. The sequenced sample was peripheral blood, obtained in the third trimester of pregnancy. These receptor sequences come from a female donor with multiple sclerosis, enrolled in a pregnancy study.

This chain connects TRBV27 to TRBJ2-5, with D maybe TRBD1 (5 bases). V was cut by 5 bases and J by 0 bases, with 10 bases left in between. Germline CDR1 reads MNHEY; CDR2 reads SMNVEV (reference sequence). The CDR3 is made up of 14 amino acids. DNA of the CDR3: TGTGCCAGCAGTCTCTTCAGGGACCAAGAGACCCAGTACTTC. This sequence encodes CASSLFRDQETQYF.

The rearrangement links TRBV13 to TRBJ2-1; 11 nucleotides line up with TRBD2. The trim removed 2 bases at V and 0 bases at J, leaving 6 bases unmatched. The V gene's germline CDR1 is PRHDT and CDR2 FYEKMQ (reference sequence). CDR3 length: 18 amino acids. Written as DNA, the CDR3 is TGTGCCAGCAGCTTATTATCTAGCGGGGGGCACTCCTACAATGAGCAGTTCTTC. Its translation is CASSLLSSGGHSYNEQFF.

The chain uses TRBV27 and TRBJ1-1; weak D call: TRBD1 (6 bases). This CDR3 comprises 13 residues. Germline V lookup: CDR1 MNHEY, CDR2 SMNVEV (reference sequence). V was clipped by 6 bases and J by 2 bases, with 10 bases between them. Written as DNA, the CDR3 is TGTGCCAGCAGGACCAGGGGAAACACTGAAGCTTTCTTT. This codes for CASRTRGNTEAFF.

The rearrangement joins TRBV2 to TRBJ2-5, with TRBD2 matching 8 bases. V lost 6 bases, J lost 3 bases, and 3 bases stayed unmatched. The CDR3 covers 13 residues. CDR1 and CDR2 (germline): SNHLY, FYNNEI. CDR3 sequence: CASRLGGEETQYF. The CDR3 DNA reads as TGTGCCAGCAGGCTCGGGGGGGAAGAGACCCAGTACTTC.

This clone has just one count. This chain connects TRBV27 to TRBJ2-3; 9 bases are shared with TRBD2. The CDR3 is 15 residues long. Germline V CDR1 and CDR2: MNHEY, SMNVEV (reference sequence). J lost 4 bases, V lost 6 bases, and 8 bases had no gene match. The CDR3 sequence: CASRAAGGPADTQYF. As DNA, the CDR3 is TGTGCCAGCAGGGCTGCGGGGGGGCCTGCAGATACGCAGTATTTT.

This chain uses TRBV10-3 with TRBJ1-3; tentatively, D is TRBD1 (6 bases). Germline V gene data show CDR1 as ENHRY and CDR2 as SYGVKD. The CDR3 is 15 amino acids. V gave up 3 bases and J gave up 1 base, with 10 bases separating them. Here the CDR3 reads CAISDRGGSGNTIYF. In nucleotides, the CDR3 is TGTGCCATCAGTGACAGGGGAGGGTCTGGAAACACCATATATTTT.

This sequence joins TRBV11-2 and TRBJ1-6, with TRBD1 matching 9 bases. The CDR3 has 15 amino acids. Germline V gene lookup returns CDR1 SGHAT and CDR2 FQNNGV. The ends lost 4 bases at V and 7 bases at J; junction bases unmatched: 5. In DNA form, the CDR3 reads TGTGCCAGCAGCTCTGGGACAGGGAGGAATTCACCCCTCCACTTT. The encoded protein is CASSSGTGRNSPLHF.

The chain joins TRBV5-1 to TRBJ2-3, with unresolved D. Germline assignment: CDR1 SGHRS and CDR2 YFSETQ. Trimming removed 0 bases at V and 1 base at J, with 6 bases between. The CDR3 covers 14 residues. CDR3 nucleotides: TGCGCCAGCAGCTTGGTACATGGCACAGATACGCAGTATTTT. The encoded protein is CASSLVHGTDTQYF.

The chain is built from TRBV5-1 and TRBJ2-5; TRBD1 agrees at 8 bases. The V segment lost 3 bases and the J segment 7 bases; nucleotides outside the gene matches: 14. In germline, CDR1 is SGHRS, CDR2 YFSETQ. CDR3 length: 16 residues. The CDR3 loop reads CASSSSSTGASGTQYF. The CDR3 region has the DNA TGCGCCAGCAGCTCCTCTTCGACAGGGGCGTCCGGGACCCAGTACTTC.

This clone showed up just once. V is TRBV19 and J is TRBJ2-1, with D possibly TRBD2 on 6 matching bases. The CDR3 loop spans 14 amino acids. The germline V gene encodes CDR1 LNHDA and CDR2 SQIVND (reference sequence). V was pared by 4 bases and J by 6 bases, with 13 bases between. CDR3 in DNA: TGTGCCAGTAGTACCGCCTCGACTAGCAATGAGCAGTTCTTC. Residues: CASSTASTSNEQFF. The full variable domain, with the rest looked up from reference TRBV19 and TRBJ2-1, is DGGITQSPKYLFRKEGQNVTLSCEQNLNHDAMYWYRQDPGQGLRLIYYSQIVNDFQKGDIAEGYSVSREKKESFPLTVTSAQKNPTAFYLCASSTASTSNEQFFGPGTRLTVL.

J is TRBJ2-3 and V is TRBV7-9, with D maybe TRBD2 (5 bases). V was trimmed by 5 bases and J by 6 bases, leaving 12 bases between them. The CDR3 covers 13 residues. Germline assignment: CDR1 SEHNR and CDR2 FQNEAQ (reference sequence). Here the CDR3 reads CASSRGLVDTQYF. Here the CDR3 DNA reads TGTGCCAGCAGCCGCGGACTTGTCGATACGCAGTATTTT.

The CDR3 loop is CSVSISRDTEAFF. CDR3 bases: TGCAGCGTCTCCATTAGTCGGGACACTGAAGCTTTCTTT. V usage is TRBV29-1 and J usage is TRBJ1-1; no reliable D call. CDR3 length: 13 residues. CDR1 is SQVTM and CDR2 is ANQGSEA in the germline V gene. The V gene lost 6 bases and the J gene lost 3 bases, with 14 bases spanning the gap.

This sequence joins TRBV2 and TRBJ1-5; a weak D match, TRBD1 (5 bases). Trimming shortened V by 1 base and J by 7 bases, and 11 bases separated the two germline ends. The CDR3 length is 14 residues. CDR1 is SNHLY, CDR2 FYNNEI, per germline. Written as DNA, the CDR3 is TGTGCCAGCAGTGAAGGATGGGGGGAACAGCCCCAGCATTTT. Translation: CASSEGWGEQPQHF.

This clone was detected once. The V call is TRBV5-1, the J call TRBJ2-1; 9 nucleotides line up with TRBD1. Trimming took 7 bases from V and 8 from J; bases not matched to a gene: 7. Germline CDR1 reads SGHRS; CDR2 reads YFSETQ. The CDR3 has 13 residues. The CDR3 protein is CASGTGWEYEQFF. The CDR3 DNA follows: TGCGCCAGCGGGACAGGGTGGGAATATGAGCAGTTCTTC.

Remarks on this clone: The junction differs from germline at one of its ends, possibly a read error. The chain recombines TRBV7-7 with TRBJ1-6; D ambiguous. CDR3 length equals 13 residues. CDR1 is SSHAT, CDR2 FNYEAQ, per germline (reference sequence). The CDR3 protein is CASSLELDSPLHF. As DNA, the CDR3 is TGTGCTAGCAGCTTAGAGCTCGATTCACCCCTCCACTTT.

The rearrangement links TRBV4-1 to TRBJ2-1; 7 bases are a match to TRBD2. The germline gives CDR1 MGHRA, CDR2 YSYEKL. The V gene end was trimmed by 3 bases and the J gene end by 5 bases; junction bases not matched to a gene: 16. CDR3 length: 18 amino acids. CDR3 coding DNA: TGCGCCAGCAGCCAGATCAGCTGGGGAGGGACCCCTCACAATGAGCAGTTCTTC. Translation: CASSQISWGGTPHNEQFF.

The chain is built from TRBV13 and TRBJ1-2; the match to TRBD1 covers 9 bases. The germline CDR1 and CDR2 sequences are PRHDT and FYEKMQ (reference sequence). The V gene end was trimmed by 5 bases and the J gene end by 8 bases; junction bases not matched to a gene: 6. CDR3 size: 13 residues. The CDR3 reads CASSLGQGKGYTF. The CDR3 DNA sequence: TGTGCCAGCAGCCTGGGACAGGGCAAGGGCTACACCTTC.

The chain combines TRBV7-9 with TRBJ1-5; D is undetermined. The germline gives CDR1 SEHNR, CDR2 FQNEAQ (reference sequence). V lost 5 bases to trimming and J lost 7 bases, with 9 bases between them. CDR3 size: 12 residues. For the CDR3, the DNA is TGTGCCAGCAGCGCGGGTTGGCAGCCCCAGCATTTT. Translation gives CASSAGWQPQHF.

V is TRBV12-5 and J is TRBJ2-2, with TRBD1 identical over 11 bases. CDR3 length equals 15 residues. J lost 6 bases, V lost 5 bases, and 5 bases had no gene match. Germline V gene sequence: CDR1 LGHNT, CDR2 FRNRAP. The CDR3 bases are TGTGCTAGTGGTCCTGGACAGGGGGCCGCCGGGGAGCTGTTTTTT. It is translated as CASGPGQGAAGELFF.

V gene TRBV7-2 combines with J gene TRBJ2-6; 11 bases agree with TRBD1. V was pared by 6 bases and J by 1 base, with 8 bases of the junction left unmatched. The CDR3 extends over 18 amino acids. Germline values: CDR1 SGHTA, CDR2 FQGNSA. Here the CDR3 DNA reads TGTGCCAGCAGGCGGGGGGGACAGGGGGTATCTGGGGCCAACGTCCTGACTTTC. This gives the protein CASRRGGQGVSGANVLTF. Filled out from reference TRBV7-2 and TRBJ2-6, the complete variable domain reads GAGVSQSPSNKVTEKGKDVELRCDPISGHTALYWYRQSLGQGLEFLIYFQGNSAPDKSGLPSDRFSAERTGGSVSTLTIQRTQQEDSAVYLCASRRGGQGVSGANVLTFGAGSRLTVL.

This chain links TRBV6-5 with TRBJ2-1, with 11 bases lining up with TRBD2. V was clipped by 6 bases and J by 8 bases; unmatched bases: 6. The CDR3 totals 14 residues. Germline V gene sequence: CDR1 MNHEY, CDR2 SVGAGI. CDR3 region: CASSTSGGLYEQFF. The CDR3 bases are TGTGCCAGCAGCACTAGCGGGGGCCTATATGAGCAGTTCTTC.

This chain links TRBV7-9 with TRBJ1-6, with a possible D match to TRBD1 (5 bases). V was shortened by 0 bases and J by 7 bases, with 10 bases between the two germline ends. The CDR3 has 15 residues. The V gene's germline CDR1 is SEHNR and CDR2 FQNEAQ (reference sequence). The CDR3 protein is CASSLAEKGNSPLHF. CDR3 DNA sequence: TGTGCCAGCAGCTTAGCCGAGAAGGGGAATTCACCCCTCCACTTT.

This chain connects TRBV27 to TRBJ1-5; 8 bases are shared with TRBD1. Trimming at V came to 6 bases and at J to 4 bases, leaving 8 bases not matched to a gene. Germline loops: CDR1 MNHEY, CDR2 SMNVEV (reference sequence). There are 15 residues in the CDR3. CDR3: CASSPGQGRNQPQHF. The CDR3, as DNA: TGTGCCAGCAGCCCCGGACAGGGAAGGAATCAGCCCCAGCATTTT.

The chain uses TRBV5-8 and TRBJ2-5, with TRBD1 matching over 7 bases. Germline V gene sequence: CDR1 SGHTS, CDR2 YDEGEE. CDR3 length: 15 amino acids. V shed 3 bases, J shed 4 bases, and the junction held 9 bases outside the gene matches. The CDR3 DNA reads TGTGCCAGCAGCTCTGGGGAAAGGGGGCGAGAGACCCAGTACTTC. Its translation is CASSSGERGRETQYF.

The chain is built from TRBV5-8 and TRBJ2-2, with TRBD1 matching 11 bases. Per germline, CDR1 SGHTS and CDR2 YDEGEE. V lost 0 bases, J lost 7 bases, and 8 bases stayed unmatched. CDR3 length equals 17 residues. The CDR3 here is CASSLARGQGAIGELFF. The CDR3 nucleotides read TGTGCCAGCAGCTTGGCGAGAGGACAGGGGGCAATCGGGGAGCTGTTTTTT.

V usage is TRBV18 and J usage is TRBJ2-7, with TRBD2 matching 7 bases. Germline lookup yields CDR1 KGHSH and CDR2 LQKENI. V shed 6 bases and J 6 bases; nucleotides not matched to a gene: 5. The CDR3 is 12 amino acids. The CDR3 coding sequence is TGTGCCAGCTCGGTGGGGGGGTTCGAGCAGTACTTC. Encoded protein: CASSVGGFEQYF.

The V and J genes are TRBV11-3 and TRBJ2-1; 14 nucleotides line up with TRBD2. CDR3 length: 18 residues. Germline V gives CDR1 SGHNT, CDR2 YENEEA. V dropped 0 bases and J dropped 6; count of bases not matched to a gene: 7. The CDR3 bases are TGTGCCAGCAGCTTAGAAACGCGACTAGCGGGGGGGAGCAATGAGCAGTTCTTC. This sequence encodes CASSLETRLAGGSNEQFF.

This sequence joins TRBV5-1 and TRBJ1-5, with D uncertain. V lost 3 bases to trimming and J lost 0 bases, with 10 bases between them. CDR1 is SGHRS and CDR2 is YFSETQ in the germline V gene. The CDR3 sequence is 15 residues long. The CDR3 spells CASSYGINSNQPQHF. DNA for the CDR3: TGCGCCAGCAGCTACGGGATTAATAGCAATCAGCCCCAGCATTTT.

The chain combines TRBV6-1 with TRBJ1-5; D call uncertain. Germline V CDR1 and CDR2: MNHNS, SASEGT. Trimming cost V 4 bases and J 6 bases, with 10 bases left between them. This CDR3 comprises 13 residues. CDR3 nucleotides: TGTGCCAGCAGTGGAGGCGTGAGTCAGCCCCAGCATTTT. Its protein is CASSGGVSQPQHF.

The gene calls are TRBV25-1 and TRBJ1-2; D gene ambiguous. The CDR3 runs 13 residues. Deletions cut 5 bases from V and 4 bases from J, with 11 bases between. CDR1 is MGHDK, CDR2 SYGVNS, per germline. The CDR3 DNA sequence: TGTGCCAGCAGTAATCTGGCGGCCTATGGCTACACCTTC. This encodes CASSNLAAYGYTF.

The CDR3 DNA sequence: TGTGCCAGCAGCTTAGGAGGTTCGCTAGTACAAGAGACCCAGTACTTC. This translates into CASSLGGSLVQETQYF. The V gene is TRBV11-1, the J gene TRBJ2-5; D is undetermined. V dropped 1 base and J dropped 2 bases, with 14 bases sitting between them. The germline V gene has CDR1 SGHAT and CDR2 FQDESV (reference sequence). The CDR3 has 16 amino acids.